What follows are 6 T cell receptor beta chains derived from one specimen sequenced in a study of blood T cells in healthy people across ages (dated by TCRdb to between 2014 and 2016). Library creation used 5' RACE. Data came from an Illumina HiSeq 2500. A second roughly 6 to 12 cycle PCR used a sample-barcoded 5' primer and a J-beta primer mix. TCRdb passed the public sequencing reads through fastp at Q25 and MiXCR, retaining productive beta sequences. Every CDR3 protein is listed once, alongside the most common genes and DNA of its rows. The sample contains about 1 million distinct CDR3 sequences, 20% to 25% of them found a single time. The ten largest clones represent around 0.7% of the sample. The sample also formed part of further work on T cells of mothers and their children.

The material sequenced was blood. The source of these receptors is a girl aged 2-10 years in good health.

J is TRBJ1-2 and V is TRBV7-9; D is undetermined. Per the germline V gene, CDR1 is SEHNR and CDR2 is FQNEAQ (reference sequence). The V gene lost 3 bases and the J gene lost 8 bases, with 13 bases spanning the gap. This CDR3 region has 13 residues. CDR3: CASSFLTLEGYTF. CDR3 nucleotides: TGTGCCAGCAGCTTCCTAACCCTAGAAGGCTACACCTTC.

Note on this clonotype: Compared with germline, one end of the junction differs, possibly owing to a read error. This sequence joins TRBV4-3 and TRBJ1-1, with D possibly TRBD1 on 5 matching bases. Germline loops: CDR1 LGHNA, CDR2 YSLEER. This CDR3 has 16 amino acids. The CDR3 protein is CASSQDHIGGTTEPFF. CDR3 nucleotide sequence: TGCGCCAGCAGCCAAGATCATATCGGGGGAACCACTGAACCTTTCTTT.

This clonotype was picked up many times. The chain uses TRBV28 and TRBJ2-1; 8 nucleotides line up with TRBD1. The germline V gene encodes CDR1 MDHEN and CDR2 SYDVKM. The junction had 12 bases not matched to a gene; V was cut back by 4 bases and J by 7 bases. This CDR3 has 16 amino acids. CDR3 in amino acids: CASSSPFQGALNEQFF. CDR3 bases: TGTGCCAGCAGTTCCCCGTTTCAGGGGGCGTTAAATGAGCAGTTCTTC.

The chain uses TRBV7-9 and TRBJ1-1; D ambiguous. Trimming stripped 0 bases from V and 5 bases from J, with 10 bases between. CDR1 is SEHNR, CDR2 FQNEAQ, per germline (reference sequence). The CDR3 has 14 amino acids. DNA for the CDR3: TGTGCCAGCAGCTTAGCGGCGTCTCGAACTGAAGCTTTCTTT. Translated, it gives CASSLAASRTEAFF. The full variable domain, in which reference TRBV7-9 and TRBJ1-1 provide the parts outside the CDR3, is DTGVSQNPRHKITKRGQNVTFRCDPISEHNRLYWYRQTLGQGPEFLTYFQNEAQLEKSRLLSDRFSAERPKGSFSTLEIQRTEQGDSAMYLCASSLAASRTEAFFGQGTRLTVV.

The gene calls are TRBV5-4 and TRBJ1-2; no definite D call. Trimming cost V 4 bases and J 1 base, with 11 bases left between them. The CDR3 consists of 14 residues. The germline CDR1 and CDR2 sequences are SGHNT and YYREEE (reference sequence). The CDR3, as DNA: TGTGCCAGCAGCCCGACTGACGTTAACTATGGCTACACCTTC. Translation gives CASSPTDVNYGYTF.

This clonotype was picked up a small number of times. This chain joins TRBV29-1 and TRBJ2-5, with 9 bases fitting TRBD1. In germline, CDR1 is SQVTM, CDR2 ANQGSEA. The ends lost 5 bases at V and 4 bases at J; junction bases unmatched: 8. This CDR3 is 14 amino acids long. The CDR3 spells CSVPQGADGETQYF. For the CDR3, the DNA is TGCAGCGTTCCACAGGGGGCGGATGGAGAGACCCAGTACTTC. The full variable domain, with the rest looked up from reference TRBV29-1 and TRBJ2-5, is SAVISQKPSRDICQRGTSLTIQCQVDSQVTMMFWYRQQPGQSLTLIATANQGSEATYESGFVIDKFPISRPNLTFSTLTVSNMSPEDSSIYLCSVPQGADGETQYFGPGTRLLVL.